The 25 T cell receptor beta chains reported below all come from one sample, sequenced in a study of blood T cells in healthy people across ages. Sample-barcoded 5' priming and a J-beta primer mix drove a second PCR of 7 to 11 cycles. TCRdb passed the 5' RACE reads through MiXCR, listing each CDR3 protein once. Among roughly 790,000 distinct CDR3 sequences, roughly two fifths were seen once, and the ten largest hold under 25%. Sequenced sample: blood. The receptors come from a woman aged 55-69 years in good health.

V gene TRBV12-5 combines with J gene TRBJ2-1; possible D gene TRBD2, 5 bases. V lost 0 bases and J lost 6, with 6 bases in between. This CDR3 comprises 13 residues. Germline V CDR1 and CDR2: LGHNT, FRNRAP. CDR3 in DNA: TGTGCTAGTGGTTTGGTCGGGGTCAATGAGCAGTTCTTC. Translation gives CASGLVGVNEQFF.

The V and J genes are TRBV11-2 and TRBJ2-1, with TRBD2 matching over 12 bases. This CDR3 is built from 15 residues. CDR1 SGHAT and CDR2 FQNNGV come from the germline V gene. V was pared by 5 bases and J by 12 bases, with 11 bases of the junction left unmatched. CDR3: CASSRVGLAGGGQFF. As DNA, the CDR3 is TGTGCCAGCAGCCGAGTGGGACTAGCGGGCGGGGGGCAGTTCTTC.

J is TRBJ2-2 and V is TRBV6-4; D uncertain. Germline CDR1 MRHNA, CDR2 SNTAGT. The CDR3 is 13 residues long. V shed 2 bases and J shed 4 bases, with 5 bases lying between them. The CDR3 spells CASSDGATGELFF. The DNA of the CDR3 is TGTGCCAGCAGTGACGGAGCCACCGGGGAGCTGTTTTTT.

In DNA, the CDR3 is TGTGCCAACATACACTTAGCGGCACTTCTTGGAAAACTGTTTTTT. Residues: CANIHLAALLGKLFF. This chain connects TRBV21-1 to TRBJ1-4. TRBV21-1 is a pseudogene segment. The CDR3 length is 15 residues.

The chain joins TRBV20-1 to TRBJ2-2; possibly TRBD2 for D (7 bases). This CDR3 is 15 amino acids long. Germline lookup yields CDR1 DFQATT and CDR2 SNEGSKA (reference sequence). V was pared by 6 bases and J by 6 bases, with 20 bases between. The CDR3 is CSAGGVRSGAGELFF. CDR3 nucleotide sequence: TGCAGTGCAGGGGGGGTCAGATCGGGCGCCGGGGAGCTGTTTTTT.

Notes on this clonotype: A much larger clone differs from this one at a single base, so this may be a read error. The chain links TRBV9 to TRBJ2-1; D call uncertain. The J call may be faulty, since TRBJ2-7 better matches the DNA end. From germline, CDR1 is SGDLS and CDR2 YYNGEE. This CDR3 contains 14 residues. CDR3 amino acids: CASSPLPGYNEQYF. The CDR3 coding sequence is TGTGCCAGCAGCCCCCTGCCCGGCTACAATGAGCAGTACTTC.

The chain is built from TRBV7-9 and TRBJ2-4, with D possibly being TRBD1 (5 bases). Germline lookup yields CDR1 SEHNR and CDR2 FQNEAQ (reference sequence). Trimming shortened V by 4 bases and J by 0 bases, and 25 bases separated the two germline ends. This CDR3 has 20 amino acids. The CDR3 sequence: CASSSSFDSNTPLAKNIQYF. The CDR3 DNA is TGTGCCAGCAGCTCCTCTTTCGACAGTAATACCCCCTTAGCCAAAAACATTCAGTACTTC.

This clonotype came up many times. In nucleotides, the CDR3 is TGTGCCAGCAGCCCTGGGTTCACAGATACGCAGTATTTT. It yields the protein CASSPGFTDTQYF. The chain links TRBV12-3 or TRBV12-4 to TRBJ2-3, with no clear D. V lost 6 bases to trimming and J lost 2 bases, with 9 bases between them. The CDR3 runs 13 residues.

DNA for the CDR3: TGTGCCAGCAGCGATAGGGTCGGGGGCTACACCTTC. It specifies CASSDRVGGYTF. This chain links TRBV9 with TRBJ1-2; the D is unclear. V lost 3 bases, J lost 8 bases, and 11 bases lay in between. This CDR3 region has 12 residues. Germline V gene lookup returns CDR1 SGDLS and CDR2 YYNGEE.

This clonotype appeared a few times. This sequence joins TRBV7-9 and TRBJ2-1; unclear D gene. V was cut by 7 bases and J by 10 bases, with 11 bases left in between. CDR1 SEHNR and CDR2 FQNEAQ come from the germline V gene (reference sequence). This CDR3 is built from 11 residues. This CDR3 reads CASKAGLEQFF. The CDR3 nucleotides are TGTGCCAGCAAAGCTGGTCTGGAGCAGTTCTTC.

This sequence joins TRBV2 and TRBJ2-3; no clear D gene. Trimming removed 6 bases from V and 7 bases from J, with 11 bases in between. CDR1 and CDR2 (germline): SNHLY, FYNNEI. This CDR3 contains 12 residues. CDR3 sequence reads: CASSRHDNTQYF. The CDR3 nucleotides read TGTGCCAGCAGCCGCCACGATAATACGCAGTATTTT. The full variable domain, completed using reference TRBV2 and TRBJ2-3, is EPEVTQTPSHQVTQMGQEVILRCVPISNHLYFYWYRQILGQKVEFLVSFYNNEISEKSEIFDDQFSVERPDGSNFTLKIRSTKLEDSAMYFCASSRHDNTQYFGPGTRLTVL.

This clonotype occurred once. This chain uses TRBV28 with TRBJ2-1; 8 bases fit TRBD2. After removal of 4 bases from V and 5 bases from J, the junction contained 10 bases not matched to a gene. CDR3 length equals 16 residues. In germline, CDR1 is MDHEN, CDR2 SYDVKM. In nucleotides, the CDR3 is TGTGCCAGCAGTTCCCCGGGACTAGGGCCTCACAATGAGCAGTTCTTC. As protein: CASSSPGLGPHNEQFF.

This clonotype has at least ten counts. V and J are TRBV6-2 or TRBV6-3 and TRBJ2-1, with 9 bases matching TRBD2. Germline lookup yields CDR1 MNHEY and CDR2 SVGEGT. This CDR3 contains 14 residues. The V segment lost 5 bases and the J segment 7 bases; nucleotides outside the gene matches: 6. CDR3 region: CASSPGTSRNEQFF. The CDR3 DNA sequence: TGTGCCAGCAGTCCCGGGACTAGCAGAAATGAGCAGTTCTTC.

This clonotype was recorded a few times. The chain joins TRBV20-1 to TRBJ2-3; TRBD2 matches 11 bases. The CDR3 totals 16 residues. V shed 5 bases and J 2 bases; nucleotides not matched to a gene: 9. Germline V gene lookup returns CDR1 DFQATT and CDR2 SNEGSKA (reference sequence). CDR3 sequence reads: CSAVPGLAEITDTQYF. For the CDR3, the DNA is TGCAGTGCTGTCCCGGGACTAGCGGAGATCACAGATACGCAGTATTTT.

This clonotype was recorded only once. J is TRBJ2-5 and V is TRBV23-1; D uncertain. Matching the DNA end better, TRBJ2-7 makes the J call doubtful. TRBV23-1 is sorted into the ORF group, with uncertain function. This CDR3 has 14 amino acids. The DNA for the CDR3 is TGCGCCAGCAGACACGAGCAAGGAGACTACGAGCAGTACTTC. Its protein is CASRHEQGDYEQYF.

The V and J genes are TRBV2 and TRBJ2-7, with TRBD2 matching 8 bases. The J segment lost 5 bases and the V segment lost 6 bases, leaving 9 bases of the junction unmatched. Germline V gene lookup returns CDR1 SNHLY and CDR2 FYNNEI. This CDR3 contains 14 residues. The CDR3 loop reads CASRAGLDFNEQYF. The CDR3 DNA sequence: TGTGCCAGCAGGGCGGGACTAGATTTCAACGAGCAGTACTTC.

This clonotype was detected a few times. The chain links TRBV7-9 to TRBJ1-6; 7 bases line up with TRBD1. This CDR3 is 13 amino acids long. V lost 8 bases and J lost 10; bases outside the gene matches: 8. Germline CDR1 is SEHNR and CDR2 is FQNEAQ (reference sequence). This chain's CDR3 is CASDTGEGSPLHF. Here the CDR3 DNA reads TGTGCCAGCGATACAGGGGAGGGATCACCCCTCCACTTT.

With regard to this clonotype: Mismatch with germline at one junction end may stem from a read error. The genes are TRBV7-9 and TRBJ1-2; 8 positions agree with TRBD1. The CDR3 has 18 amino acids. The germline CDR1 and CDR2 sequences are SEHNR and FQNEAQ (reference sequence). CDR3 coding DNA: TGTGCCGGCAGCTACGATGCTGGACAGGGATGGAATAACTATGGCAACACCTTC. Translated: CAGSYDAGQGWNNYGNTF.

This clonotype was picked up many times. Since a much larger clone is just one base distant, this may be a read error. This chain connects TRBV20-1 to TRBJ2-7, with 8 bases that match TRBD2. Trimming cost V 2 bases and J 7 bases; bases outside gene matches: 10. This CDR3 comprises 14 residues. Per germline, CDR1 DFQATT and CDR2 SNEGSKA (reference sequence). CDR3 DNA sequence: TGCAGTGCTAGACGGGCGGGGGGTAACAATGAGCAGTACTTC. This sequence encodes CSARRAGGNNEQYF.

There are a few counts of this clonotype. The chain combines TRBV3-1 with TRBJ1-6, with a weak D call TRBD1 (6 bases). The V end lost 0 bases, the J end lost 10 bases, and 10 bases lay between the germline ends. CDR3 length equals 14 residues. CDR1 is LGHDT and CDR2 is YNNKEL in the germline V gene (reference sequence). CDR3 in amino acids: CASSQEQGGSPLHF. The CDR3 DNA is TGTGCCAGCAGCCAAGAACAGGGTGGATCACCCCTCCACTTT.

This rearrangement joins TRBV20-1 to TRBJ2-7; no reliable D call. The CDR3 covers 14 residues. Trimming took 0 bases from V and 3 from J, leaving 12 bases between them. Germline CDR1 reads DFQATT; CDR2 reads SNEGSKA (reference sequence). Here the CDR3 reads CSARDSIRLYEQYF. Written as DNA, the CDR3 is TGCAGTGCTAGAGATAGCATCAGACTCTACGAGCAGTACTTC.

This clonotype has only a few counts. The chain joins TRBV3-1 to TRBJ2-3, with 15 bases matching TRBD2. The CDR3 extends over 21 amino acids. Per germline, CDR1 LGHDT and CDR2 YNNKEL (reference sequence). V trimming: 0 bases; J trimming: 1 base; junction bases outside the gene matches: 11. The CDR3, as DNA: TGTGCCAGCAGCCAAGATTTCGCGGGACTAGCGGGAGGATTTGGCACAGATACGCAGTATTTT. Its translation is CASSQDFAGLAGGFGTDTQYF.

J is TRBJ2-7 and V is TRBV9, with a weak D call TRBD2 (7 bases). This CDR3 is 14 amino acids long. V dropped 1 base and J dropped 7 bases, with 15 bases sitting between them. Germline-derived CDR1 and CDR2 are SGDLS and YYNGEE. The CDR3 DNA reads as TGTGCCAGCAGCGTATTAGGGGGGGCGGGAGAGCAGTACTTC. Protein product: CASSVLGGAGEQYF.

This clonotype was detected a few times. The V gene is TRBV28, the J gene TRBJ2-3, with 13 bases identical to TRBD2. The germline V gene encodes CDR1 MDHEN and CDR2 SYDVKM. The ends lost 6 bases at V and 4 bases at J; junction bases unmatched: 10. The CDR3 contains 17 residues. Here the CDR3 DNA reads TGTGCCAGCAGGGCTATACCGGGACTAGCGGGGTCAGATACGCAGTATTTT. Protein sequence: CASRAIPGLAGSDTQYF.

This clonotype was observed a handful of times. J is TRBJ1-2 and V is TRBV6-4, with D uncertain. From germline, CDR1 is MRHNA and CDR2 SNTAGT. Trimming took 2 bases from V and 8 from J, leaving 12 bases between them. The CDR3 extends over 13 amino acids. This CDR3 is CASSDGEIGGYTF. CDR3 DNA sequence: TGTGCCAGCAGTGACGGGGAGATAGGCGGCTACACCTTC.